This TCR beta chain emerged from a study of neurological immune-mediated disorders. Regarding the study as a whole: Multiple sclerosis, the disease with the least TCR clonal expansion, fell below healthy controls, whereas HTLV-1-associated myelopathy showed the most. When the repertoires were grouped phylogenetically, those of 18 of the 34 multiple sclerosis patients came together in a single cluster of related CDR3 sequences, which points to a possible repertoire-level signature.

5'RACE with 10-nucleotide random UMIs produced the cDNA. TCRdb independently ran MiXCR on the 5' RACE reads; one entry per CDR3 protein. This table holds 60,000 or so distinct CDR3 sequences, approximately 3.1% found once. PBMCs numbering 2 million and stored at -80 C yielded the unsorted libraries. This clonotype was observed many times. Its antigen is still unknown. This CDR3 has 17 amino acids. Germline V gene lookup returns CDR1 SGHRS and CDR2 YFSETQ. The junction had 11 bases not matched to a gene; V was cut back by 1 base and J by 9 bases. The material sequenced was PBMCs. This clonotype originated in a woman aged 55-69 years with multiple sclerosis. V usage is TRBV5-1 and J usage is TRBJ2-3; 13 nucleotides line up with TRBD2. The CDR3 nucleotides are TGCGCCAGCAGCTTGAAGGCCCGGACTAGCGGGAGTATCACGCAGTATTTT. Its protein is CASSLKARTSGSITQYF. Supplemented by reference TRBV5-1 and TRBJ2-3, the full variable domain reads KAGVTQTPRYLIKTRGQQVTLSCSPISGHRSVSWYQQTPGQGLQFLFEYFSETQRNKGNFPGRFSGRQFSNSRSEMNVSTLELGDSALYLCASSLKARTSGSITQYFGPGTRLTVL.